The entry below gives a single T cell receptor (beta chain) sequence along with its context. The CDR3 consists of 13 residues. V was cut by 1 base and J by 9 bases, with 10 bases left in between. Looked up from germline, CDR1 is SGHTA and CDR2 is FQGNSA. This sample is drawn from a study of T cell changes during pregnancy in multiple sclerosis. The method was immunoSEQ multiplex PCR; TCRdb's version includes in-frame clones alone and lacks a portion of them. The sample consists of roughly 40,000 clones, 75% to 95% of them appearing once. The material was CD4+ T cells from peripheral blood mononuclear cells, obtained in the second trimester of pregnancy. V gene TRBV7-2 combines with J gene TRBJ2-1; TRBD2 is a possible D gene (6 bases). The origin of this receptor is a female donor in good health, enrolled as a control in a pregnancy study. DNA of the CDR3: TGTGCCAGCAGCTTAGATCCCGGGGGTGAGCAGTTCTTC. Its translation: CASSLDPGGEQFF.